The entry below gives a single T cell receptor (beta chain) sequence along with its context. This specimen comes from a study of OX40 agonist ivuxolimab in advanced cancers. The repertoire was sequenced with immunoSEQ multiplex PCR; TCRdb's copy has only in-frame clones and lacks some. The sample records about 96,000 clones, roughly 80% being singletons. Trimming shortened V by 3 bases and J by 2 bases, and 5 bases separated the two germline ends. The length of the CDR3 is 13 residues. The germline CDR1 and CDR2 sequences are LNHDA and SQIVND (reference sequence). The rearrangement joins TRBV19 to TRBJ1-5, with D hard to call. The sequence derives from an adult with an advanced solid tumor such as melanoma, head and neck, liver or kidney cancer. The sequenced sample was CD4+ or CD8+ T cells sorted from blood, obtained in a trial of the OX40 agonist ivuxolimab. CDR3 sequence (DNA): TGTGCCAGTAGTATCTTAGGCAATCAGCCCCAGCATTTT. It codes for CASSILGNQPQHF.